Listed below are T cell receptor beta chains from one sample, sequenced in a study of cytomegalovirus exposure and HLA in healthy donors. Using immunoSEQ multiplex PCR, the repertoire was profiled, and TCRdb retains in-frame clones only, with some absent. This sample carries 150,000 to 200,000 clones, 80% of them seen once, and the ten largest clones take 0.65%. The source material was PBMCs. These receptors all come from a boy under 18 in good health and CMV-seronegative. Both conserved end residues are part of each CDR3. D genes are given only for firm matches. Size values are once, few and many counts, or a class for expanded clones, and some rows have none.

cdr3_nt cdr3_aa j_call v_call clone_size d_call
TGTGCCAGCAGTAAGGGGATCCAAGGGGGCGAGCAGTACTTC CASSKGIQGGEQYF TRBJ2-7 TRBV6-5 - -
TGTGCCAGTAGCGAGGCAGGGGGCACAGATACGCAGTATTTT CASSEAGGTDTQYF TRBJ2-3 TRBV19 - -
TGTGCCAGCAGTTACTTGGAGCCGGGACATCGAAGAGGCTACACCTTC CASSYLEPGHRRGYTF TRBJ1-2 TRBV6-5 - -
TGTGCCAGCAGCTCCCACGGGGACACTAACTATGGCTACACCTTC CASSSHGDTNYGYTF TRBJ1-2 TRBV7-2 - -
TGTGCCAGCAGCGGGGGGTTTCTAGCCTACAATGAGCAGTTCTTC CASSGGFLAYNEQFF TRBJ2-1 TRBV5-6 - -
TGTGCCAGCAGCCCGAGATCATCAGGGGGCCTCGCCTACGAGCAGTACTTC CASSPRSSGGLAYEQYF TRBJ2-7 TRBV13 - TRBD1
TGTGCCAGCAGTTACTCGGCAGGGGGCTATGGCTACACCTTC CASSYSAGGYGYTF TRBJ1-2 TRBV6-5 few TRBD1
TGTGCCAGCAGTGTGCGACATCCAGCTCAGCCCCAGCATTTT CASSVRHPAQPQHF TRBJ1-5 TRBV6-5 few -
TGTGCCACCAGCAGAGATACAGACGTCGTCGGAACTAGCACAGATACGCAGTATTTT CATSRDTDVVGTSTDTQYF TRBJ2-3 TRBV15 - -
TGTGCCAGCAGTGTTGGGAGACAAGAGACCCAGTACTTC CASSVGRQETQYF TRBJ2-5 TRBV2 - -
TGTGCCAGCAGTGGCCAGTGGGGGGGGGAGCTTGAAGCTTTCTTT CASSGQWGGELEAFF TRBJ1-1 TRBV6-1 - -
TGTGCCAGCAGCCGGGCGGGAGGCTACGAGCAGTACTTC CASSRAGGYEQYF TRBJ2-7 TRBV4-2 few TRBD2
TGTGCCAGCAGCTCCCCGGAGGGCGCGCCTGGGGCCAACGTCCTGACTTTC CASSSPEGAPGANVLTF TRBJ2-6 TRBV7-3 once -
TGTGCCAGCAGCCCTCCCGGAGGGGGGGGCACTGAAGCTTTCTTT CASSPPGGGGTEAFF TRBJ1-1 TRBV11-3 once -
TGTGCCAGCAGCGGGACAGGGTACGAGGGTCAGCCCCAGCATTTT CASSGTGYEGQPQHF TRBJ1-5 TRBV7-9 - TRBD1
TGTGCCAGCACCAGGGGGCGAGGTAGCGGGCATGCTTTCTTT CASTRGRGSGHAFF TRBJ1-1 TRBV6-6 - TRBD1
TGCGCCAGCAGCTCCAGGGACTGGAAATCCTACGAGCAGTACTTC CASSSRDWKSYEQYF TRBJ2-7 TRBV5-1 - -
TGCGCCAGCAGCCCACTGGGTGGGTCGGGCACCGGGGAGCTGTTTTTT CASSPLGGSGTGELFF TRBJ2-2 TRBV5-1 - -
TGTGCCAGCAGCTCCATCCAGACAGGGAAAAACACTGAAGCTTTCTTT CASSSIQTGKNTEAFF TRBJ1-1 TRBV11-2 - TRBD1
TGTGCCAGCAGCAGACAGGTTACCCCTGGGGCCAACGTCCTGACTTTC CASSRQVTPGANVLTF TRBJ2-6 TRBV2 few -
TGTGCCAGCAGCAAAGTTTGTCGCAGGGTGGATTCCTACGAGCAGTACTTC CASSKVCRRVDSYEQYF TRBJ2-7 TRBV21-1 - -
TGTGCCAGCAGTTTACTGAGGGTCCAGCAGTACTTC CASSLLRVQQYF TRBJ2-7 TRBV6-5 - -
TGTGCCAGCAGCCCTACTAGCGGGAGGTCCTACAATGAGCAGTTCTTC CASSPTSGRSYNEQFF TRBJ2-1 TRBV14 - TRBD2
TGCAGTGCTAAGCGCAATTCACCCCTCCACTTT CSAKRNSPLHF TRBJ1-6 TRBV20-1 - -
TGTGCCAGCAGTTACCGGGTAAACTCCTACAATGAGCAGTTCTTC CASSYRVNSYNEQFF TRBJ2-1 TRBV6-5 - -
TGTGCCAGCAGCGATCCCGGGACAGGGAACCCCTACGAGCAGTACTTC CASSDPGTGNPYEQYF TRBJ2-7 TRBV9 once TRBD1
TGTGCCAGCAGTCCAGGCTGGACAGGGCTCCGCTCTGGGGCCAACGTCCTGACTTTC CASSPGWTGLRSGANVLTF TRBJ2-6 TRBV28 few TRBD1
TGTGCCAGTAGTATGGTATGGGGCAGGGGACCCCGTATGACCGGGGAGCTGTTTTTT CASSMVWGRGPRMTGELFF TRBJ2-2 TRBV19 - -
TGCGCCAGCAGCGGGACAGCCCCTTCCTCCTACAATGAGCAGTTCTTC CASSGTAPSSYNEQFF TRBJ2-1 TRBV4-1 few TRBD1
TGTGCCGGTTGGACACGGAATGCTACTGTAGGCTCCTACAATGAGCAGTTCTTC CAGWTRNATVGSYNEQFF TRBJ2-1 TRBV10-3 few -
TGTGCCTGGGCCACAGGGGAGGACACTGAAGCTTTCTTT CAWATGEDTEAFF TRBJ1-1 TRBV30 once TRBD1
TGTGCCAGCAGCGCTGACAGGGTAGGAGCTTTCTTT CASSADRVGAFF TRBJ1-1 TRBV7-6 - TRBD1
TGTGCCAGCAGCCCGCAGGGGAGAGGCTCCTACAATGAGCAGTTCTTC CASSPQGRGSYNEQFF TRBJ2-1 TRBV9 - -
TGTGCCAGCAGCTTGATGGTAGAGACTACCGAGTACTTC CASSLMVETTEYF TRBJ2-5 TRBV11-2 - -
TGTGCCAGCAGCCAGACAGGACCCTACGAGCAGTACTTC CASSQTGPYEQYF TRBJ2-7 TRBV5-4 - -
TGTGCCAGTAGTATAGATCTCAGGGAATTATATGGCTACACCTTC CASSIDLRELYGYTF TRBJ1-2 TRBV19 - -
TGCGCCAGCAGCTACGATGACAAGGGGAGGTCACCCCTCCACTTT CASSYDDKGRSPLHF TRBJ1-6 TRBV5-1 - -
TGTGCCAGCAGCTCCAGGGGGCGGCGGGGCACTGAAGCTTTCTTT CASSSRGRRGTEAFF TRBJ1-1 TRBV5-4 - TRBD1
TGTGCCAGCAGCTCCACAGGGATTGCCACCGGGGAGCTGTTTTTT CASSSTGIATGELFF TRBJ2-2 TRBV7-2 - -
TGTGCCAGCTCCGACAGGGACACTGAAGCTTTCTTT CASSDRDTEAFF TRBJ1-1 TRBV19 - TRBD1
TGCACCAGCAGCCACGGGGGTAGACGGGCTCTTCAGGGGGATACTAAAGCTTTCTTT CTSSHGGRRALQGDTKAFF TRBJ1-1 TRBV1 - -
TGTGCCAGCAGCTTTTCAGGGAGCACAGATACGCAGTATTTT CASSFSGSTDTQYF TRBJ2-3 TRBV11-1 - -
TGCGCCAGCAGCCCTAGGACAAGTACTTTTTCTTCTGGGGCCAACGTCCTGACTTTC CASSPRTSTFSSGANVLTF TRBJ2-6 TRBV4-1 - -
TGTGCCAGCAGCTTGCGCATTGGGTGGAGCTCTGGGGCCAACGTCCTGACTTTC CASSLRIGWSSGANVLTF TRBJ2-6 TRBV7-2 - -
TGTGCCAGCAGCTTGGGGGGACTAGCTCCCTACAATGAGCAGTTCTTC CASSLGGLAPYNEQFF TRBJ2-1 TRBV7-6 - TRBD2
TGTGCCAGCAGCGGCAAGGGACAGCTGAATTCACCCCTCCACTTT CASSGKGQLNSPLHF TRBJ1-6 TRBV7-9 - TRBD1
TGTGCCATCAGCGGGACAGGAGAGGACACCGGGGAGCTGTTTTTT CAISGTGEDTGELFF TRBJ2-2 TRBV10-3 once TRBD1